These T cell receptor beta chains were read from a single sample in a study of cytomegalovirus exposure and HLA in healthy donors. Sequenced by immunoSEQ multiplex PCR; TCRdb stores in-frame clones only, minus some. The data show 120,000 to 150,000 clones, with around 10% seen just once and 1.5% to 2% held by the top ten. Sequencing was performed on PBMCs. Receptors originate from a male donor in good health and CMV-seronegative. Both conserved end residues are part of each CDR3. The order of the fields is J gene, V gene, CDR3 length, clone size, D gene, CDR3 protein, CDR3 DNA. A D gene is named only where the DNA matches it firmly. Some rows have no size entry. The others give once, few or many, or a class for an expanded clone.

>TRBJ1-5|TRBV7-2|15|few|NA
CASSLPGDGAQPQHF
TGTGCCAGCAGCTTACCAGGGGATGGGGCTCAGCCCCAGCATTTT
>TRBJ2-2|TRBV28|15|few|TRBD1
CASSPDRVATGELFF
TGTGCCAGCAGCCCTGACAGGGTAGCCACCGGGGAGCTGTTTTTT
>TRBJ1-5|TRBV27|15|NA|NA
CASSGSSWGNQPQHF
TGTGCCAGCAGCGGGTCCTCGTGGGGCAATCAGCCCCAGCATTTT
>TRBJ2-5|TRBV4-2|15|NA|TRBD1
CASSQGDRGQETQYF
TGTGCCAGCAGCCAAGGGGACAGGGGGCAAGAGACCCAGTACTTC
>TRBJ2-7|TRBV30|14|NA|TRBD1
CAWRWGTGGNEQYF
TGTGCCTGGAGGTGGGGGACAGGGGGGAACGAGCAGTACTTC
>TRBJ1-1|TRBV18|15|NA|NA
CASSPGAGMNTEAFF
TGTGCCAGCTCACCAGGGGCAGGGATGAACACTGAAGCTTTCTTT
>TRBJ2-7|TRBV28|17|few|TRBD2
CASSSERLAGVKNEQYF
TGTGCCAGCAGTTCCGAAAGACTAGCGGGAGTAAAAAACGAGCAGTACTTC
>TRBJ2-7|TRBV18|16|NA|NA
CASSTRGGKGSYEQYF
TGTGCCAGCTCCACCCGAGGCGGGAAAGGATCCTACGAGCAGTACTTC
>TRBJ1-1|TRBV27|15|NA|NA
CASSWDSGMNTEAFF
TGTGCCAGCAGCTGGGACTCCGGCATGAACACTGAAGCTTTCTTT
>TRBJ2-2|TRBV27|19|few|TRBD2
CASSFWGESGRDYTGELFF
TGTGCCAGCAGTTTTTGGGGGGAGAGCGGGAGGGATTACACCGGGGAGCTGTTTTTT
>TRBJ1-5|TRBV25-1|14|NA|NA
CASSGRVPNQPQHF
TGTGCCAGCAGTGGCAGGGTCCCCAATCAGCCCCAGCATTTT
>TRBJ1-4|TRBV7-2|15|few|TRBD1
CASSQGGHNNEKLFF
TGTGCCAGCAGCCAAGGGGGCCACAATAATGAAAAACTGTTTTTT
>TRBJ1-2|TRBV28|12|NA|NA
CASSLRGYGYTF
TGTGCCAGCAGTTTACGCGGGTATGGCTACACCTTC
>TRBJ2-5|TRBV10-3|13|NA|TRBD1
CAIRGQGKETQYF
TGTGCCATCCGGGGACAGGGCAAAGAGACCCAGTACTTC
>TRBJ1-5|TRBV5-6|12|NA|NA
CASSAYSQPQHF
TGTGCCAGCAGCGCGTATTCGCAGCCCCAGCATTTT
>TRBJ2-7|TRBV4-1|14|few|TRBD2
CASRKLAGKYEQYF
TGCGCCAGCAGGAAACTAGCGGGGAAGTACGAGCAGTACTTC
>TRBJ1-2|TRBV4-3|19|NA|TRBD1
CASSPSRTGTFGGYYGYTF
TGCGCCAGCAGCCCATCCCGGACAGGGACGTTTGGGGGATACTATGGCTACACCTTC
>TRBJ1-2|TRBV7-9|16|few|NA
CASSLVSGGRNYGYTF
TGTGCCAGCAGCTTAGTATCGGGGGGACGAAACTATGGCTACACCTTC
>TRBJ2-1|TRBV5-1|15|few|NA
CASSLDGGSYNEQFF
TGCGCCAGCAGCTTGGATGGGGGGTCCTACAATGAGCAGTTCTTC
>TRBJ2-7|TRBV28|15|NA|NA
CASSFSGMGGYEQYF
TGTGCCAGCAGTTTTTCAGGGATGGGGGGCTACGAGCAGTACTTC
>TRBJ1-1|TRBV18|15|NA|TRBD1
CASSPARGVNTEAFF
TGTGCCAGCTCACCAGCCAGGGGGGTCAACACTGAAGCTTTCTTT
>TRBJ2-1|TRBV9|15|few|TRBD1
CASSPGQVSYNEQFF
TGTGCCAGCAGCCCCGGACAGGTCTCCTACAATGAGCAGTTCTTC
>TRBJ1-1|TRBV27|15|NA|NA
CASAGAGGLVTEAFF
TGTGCCAGCGCCGGGGCGGGGGGGCTCGTCACTGAAGCTTTCTTT
>TRBJ2-7|TRBV5-6|19|NA|TRBD2
CASSLGGLAGDRPAYEQYF
TGTGCCAGCAGTCTGGGGGGACTAGCGGGAGATCGGCCTGCCTACGAGCAGTACTTC
>TRBJ1-6|TRBV9|17|NA|NA
CASSDPGRGLDNSPLHF
TGTGCCAGCAGCGATCCTGGGAGGGGTTTAGATAATTCACCCCTCCACTTT
>TRBJ1-6|TRBV9|15|few|TRBD1
CASSMVGQGNSPLHF
TGTGCCAGCAGCATGGTAGGACAGGGGAATTCACCCCTCCACTTT
>TRBJ2-7|TRBV28|14|NA|NA
CATLKGGSSYEQYF
TGTGCCACCCTAAAGGGAGGTAGCTCCTACGAGCAGTACTTC
>TRBJ1-6|TRBV28|14|once|TRBD1
CASTTGQGHSPLHF
TGTGCCAGCACCACGGGACAGGGCCATTCACCCCTCCACTTT
>TRBJ1-3|TRBV18|15|few|TRBD1
CASSRDRLSGNTIYF
TGTGCCAGCTCGCGGGACAGACTCTCTGGAAACACCATATATTTT
>TRBJ1-2|TRBV6-5|14|few|TRBD1
CASSFLGQGQGYTF
TGTGCCAGCAGTTTTCTAGGACAGGGACAGGGCTACACCTTC
>TRBJ2-2|TRBV10-3|15|few|TRBD2
CAIMGEGVNTGELFF
TGTGCCATCATGGGGGAGGGTGTAAACACCGGGGAGCTGTTTTTT
>TRBJ2-3|TRBV7-9|14|few|NA
CASTIRVLQDTQYF
TGTGCCAGCACGATCCGGGTACTTCAAGATACGCAGTATTTT
>TRBJ2-5|TRBV4-2|17|few|NA
CASSSRPSTSPGETQYF
TGTGCCAGCAGCTCAAGGCCCTCGACTAGTCCGGGGGAGACCCAGTACTTC
>TRBJ1-2|TRBV7-2|15|few|NA
CASSLEWGRISGYTF
TGTGCCAGCAGCTTAGAATGGGGCCGCATCTCTGGCTACACCTTC
>TRBJ2-4|TRBV9|14|NA|TRBD1
CASSVLHRGDIQYF
TGTGCCAGCAGCGTATTACACAGGGGTGACATTCAGTACTTC
>TRBJ2-3|TRBV7-9|15|NA|NA
CASSLGLGQGDTQYF
TGTGCCAGCAGCTTAGGGCTGGGGCAGGGAGATACGCAGTATTTT
>TRBJ2-1|TRBV6-6|14|few|TRBD1
CASTDWTGKNEQFF
TGTGCCAGCACCGACTGGACAGGGAAGAATGAGCAGTTCTTC
>TRBJ2-5|TRBV18|13|NA|NA
CASSPPGGETQYF
TGTGCCAGCTCACCGCCAGGGGGGGAGACCCAGTACTTC
>TRBJ1-4|TRBV7-6|15|few|TRBD1
CASSLADRGGEKLFF
TGTGCCAGCAGCTTAGCTGACAGGGGCGGTGAAAAACTGTTTTTT
>TRBJ1-2|TRBV7-6|15|NA|NA
CASSLVGGHDYGYTF
TGTGCCAGCAGCTTAGTCGGGGGGCATGACTATGGCTACACCTTC
>TRBJ2-2|TRBV7-2|14|few|TRBD2
CASSLAGGPGELFF
TGTGCCAGCAGCCTAGCGGGAGGGCCAGGGGAGCTGTTTTTT
>TRBJ2-1|TRBV18|15|few|TRBD2
CASSQGLAEPNEQFF
TGTGCCAGCTCACAGGGACTAGCGGAACCGAATGAGCAGTTCTTC
>TRBJ2-1|TRBV7-2|15|NA|NA
CASSLVWRGDNEQFF
TGTGCCAGCAGCTTAGTGTGGAGGGGAGACAATGAGCAGTTCTTC
>TRBJ1-2|TRBV28|15|NA|NA
CASGGGRRVNYGYTF
TGTGCCAGCGGCGGGGGGCGGCGAGTTAACTATGGCTACACCTTC
>TRBJ2-5|TRBV5-1|13|few|NA
CASSPQREVTQYF
TGCGCCAGCAGCCCTCAGCGTGAGGTGACCCAGTACTTC
>TRBJ2-7|TRBV13|15|NA|TRBD2
CASSTTSGRANEQYF
TGTGCCAGCAGCACGACTAGCGGGAGGGCCAATGAGCAGTACTTC
>TRBJ1-5|TRBV4-3|19|few|TRBD1
CASSQDYKGTGGSSQPQHF
TGCGCCAGCAGCCAAGATTATAAAGGGACAGGGGGCAGCTCCCAGCCCCAGCATTTT
>TRBJ1-5|TRBV19|19|NA|NA
CASSIDGPGLLMSNQPQHF
TGTGCCAGTAGTATAGATGGTCCGGGGTTACTCATGAGCAATCAGCCCCAGCATTTT
>TRBJ1-3|TRBV25-1|16|NA|NA
CASSDPGGASGNTIYF
TGTGCCAGCAGTGACCCCGGGGGGGCAAGTGGAAACACCATATATTTT
>TRBJ2-5|TRBV29-1|14|NA|NA
CSVERMAGEETQYF
TGCAGCGTTGAACGTATGGCAGGGGAAGAGACCCAGTACTTC
>TRBJ1-2|TRBV19|13|few|NA
CASSIRDPYGYTF
TGTGCCAGTAGTATCCGCGATCCGTATGGCTACACCTTC
>TRBJ2-2|TRBV7-8|15|few|TRBD2
CASSRPGTSGAQLFF
TGTGCCAGCAGCCGTCCCGGGACTAGCGGGGCTCAGCTGTTTTTT
>TRBJ2-7|TRBV30|11|NA|NA
CAWSGGVEQYF
TGTGCCTGGAGTGGGGGAGTCGAGCAGTACTTC
>TRBJ2-2|TRBV27|17|few|TRBD2
CASSWGGWSGRAGELFF
TGTGCCAGCAGTTGGGGGGGTTGGAGTGGGAGGGCCGGGGAGCTGTTTTTT